This TCR beta chain came from a study of T-cell reconstitution after alpha-beta-depleted transplantation in children. Unique molecular identifiers featured in how the TCRbeta library was prepared. TCRdb analysed the PCR reads with MiXCR anew, one entry per CDR3 protein. The table shows fewer than 750,000 distinct CDR3 sequences, with 25% to 30% occurring only once. Broader study findings: By one year post-transplant, T-cell counts and diversity largely arose from T cells that were newly produced.

To note about this clonotype: The antigen is unknown.

Losses at the gene ends were 3 bases for V and 3 bases for J; bases not matched to a gene: 8. The CDR3 runs 16 residues. Per the germline V gene, CDR1 is MNHNS and CDR2 is SASEGT. The sample was PBMCs, taken before TCRalphabeta/CD19-depleted stem cell transplant. V and J are TRBV6-1 and TRBJ1-3, with TRBD1 matching over 7 bases. This sequence originates from a boy in the first two years of life with Wiskott-Aldrich syndrome, due to receive a stem cell transplant. CDR3 DNA: TGTGCCAGCAGTGAGAGACAGGGTGCCTTTGGAAACACCATATATTTT. It is translated as CASSERQGAFGNTIYF.